The rows below give T cell receptor beta chains drawn from one sample of a study of T cells after yellow fever vaccination. One entry per CDR3 protein results from TCRdb running MiXCR on the 5' RACE reads. The data show about 130,000 distinct CDR3 sequences, 7.4% seen once. The sample consisted of CD4+ T cells sorted from PBMCs, taken 9 to 10 days after the first yellow fever vaccination. These receptors all come from a man between 18 and 29 years old who received the YFV17D yellow fever vaccine. The CDR3 runs from the conserved cysteine through the conserved F or W. Fields, in order: CDR3 protein, V gene, J gene, D gene. The D gene is left open where the match is weak.

CSARDRQETQYF	TRBV20-1	TRBJ2-5	TRBD1
CASSLAVASGTDTQYF	TRBV5-4	TRBJ2-3	NA
CAIALGRGELTGELFF	TRBV10-3	TRBJ2-2	TRBD2
CASSDPNNEQFF	TRBV7-2	TRBJ2-1	NA
CASKEARNQPQHF	TRBV6-1	TRBJ1-5	NA
CSASWNYEQYF	TRBV20-1	TRBJ2-7	NA
CASSFVGTTGELFF	TRBV5-1	TRBJ2-2	NA
CASGPGTANTGELFF	TRBV5-1	TRBJ2-2	NA
CSAWPGQGGGIQYF	TRBV20-1	TRBJ2-4	TRBD1
CASSLGQGSYEQYF	TRBV4-1	TRBJ2-7	TRBD1
CSAANKDGTDTQYF	TRBV20-1	TRBJ2-3	NA
CASSPTRGAYNEQFF	TRBV9	TRBJ2-1	NA
CASSPFPAQGARGKQYF	TRBV7-9	TRBJ2-7	TRBD1
CASSFTSYEQFF	TRBV7-2	TRBJ2-1	NA
CASSQYGINSPLHF	TRBV14	TRBJ1-6	NA
CASSWRRFSTDTQYF	TRBV5-1	TRBJ2-3	NA
CASSLEGLDEQYF	TRBV5-1	TRBJ2-7	NA
CSAQWDSNQPQHF	TRBV29-1	TRBJ1-5	NA
CASSQTGQGGVGYGYTF	TRBV5-1	TRBJ1-2	TRBD1
CASSLGPAGPTDTQYF	TRBV5-4	TRBJ2-3	NA
CSARKGEAFF	TRBV20-1	TRBJ1-1	NA
CASSVRGGHNEQFF	TRBV12-3/TRBV12-4	TRBJ2-1	TRBD2
CASSQGGLQHF	TRBV6-2/TRBV6-3	TRBJ1-5	NA
CASGDSSGTDTQYF	TRBV5-1	TRBJ2-3	NA